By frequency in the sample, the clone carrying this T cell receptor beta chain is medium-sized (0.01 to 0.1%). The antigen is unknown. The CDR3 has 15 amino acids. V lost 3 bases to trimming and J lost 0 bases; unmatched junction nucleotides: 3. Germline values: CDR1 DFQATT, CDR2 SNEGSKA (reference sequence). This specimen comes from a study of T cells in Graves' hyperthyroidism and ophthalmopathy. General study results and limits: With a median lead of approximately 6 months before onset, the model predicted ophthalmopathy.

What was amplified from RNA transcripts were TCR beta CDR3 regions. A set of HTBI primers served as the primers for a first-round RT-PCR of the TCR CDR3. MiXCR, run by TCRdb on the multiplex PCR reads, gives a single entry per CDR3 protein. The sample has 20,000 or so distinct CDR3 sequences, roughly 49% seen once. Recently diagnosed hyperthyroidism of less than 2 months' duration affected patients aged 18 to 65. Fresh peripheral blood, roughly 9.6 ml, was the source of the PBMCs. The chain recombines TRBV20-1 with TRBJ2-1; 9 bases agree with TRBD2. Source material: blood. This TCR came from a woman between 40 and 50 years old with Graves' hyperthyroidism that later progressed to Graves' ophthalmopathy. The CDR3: CSASLGLASYNEQFF. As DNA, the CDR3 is TGCAGTGCTAGTTTGGGACTAGCCTCCTACAATGAGCAGTTCTTC.